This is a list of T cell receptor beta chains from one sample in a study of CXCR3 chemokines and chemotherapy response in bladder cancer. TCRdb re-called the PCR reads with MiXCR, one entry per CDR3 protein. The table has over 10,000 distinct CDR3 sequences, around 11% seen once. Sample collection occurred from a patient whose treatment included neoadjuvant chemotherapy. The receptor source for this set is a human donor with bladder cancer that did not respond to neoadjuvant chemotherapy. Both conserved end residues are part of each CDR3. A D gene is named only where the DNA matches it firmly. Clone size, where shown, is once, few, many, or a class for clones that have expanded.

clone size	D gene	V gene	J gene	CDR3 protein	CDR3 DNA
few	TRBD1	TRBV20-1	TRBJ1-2	CSASRLGQGKKDGYTF	TGCAGTGCTAGCCGTCTTGGACAGGGGAAGAAGGATGGCTACACCTTC
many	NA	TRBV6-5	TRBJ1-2	CASSETPNYGYTF	TGTGCCAGCAGTGAGACACCCAACTATGGCTACACCTTC
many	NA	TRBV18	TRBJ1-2	CASSPGTSGDGYTF	TGTGCCAGCTCACCCGGGACGTCTGGGGATGGCTACACCTTC
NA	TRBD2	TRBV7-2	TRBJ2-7	CASSLVWGGSYEQYF	TGTGCCAGCAGCTTAGTTTGGGGGGGGTCCTACGAGCAGTACTTC
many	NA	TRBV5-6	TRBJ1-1	CASSLDRGNTEAFF	TGTGCCAGCAGCTTGGATCGGGGGAACACTGAAGCTTTCTTT
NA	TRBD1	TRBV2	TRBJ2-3	CASGQGTDTQYF	TGTGCCAGCGGACAGGGCACAGATACGCAGTATTTT
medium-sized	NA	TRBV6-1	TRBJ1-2	CASTLSGTNNYGYTF	TGTGCCAGCACCCTGTCCGGTACTAATAACTATGGCTACACCTTC
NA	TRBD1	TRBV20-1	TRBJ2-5	CSARPPGGAEETQYF	TGCAGTGCTCGGCCCCCAGGGGGCGCGGAAGAGACCCAGTACTTC
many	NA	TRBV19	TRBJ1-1	CASSMGGMRNTEAFF	TGTGCCAGTAGTATGGGGGGGATGAGGAACACTGAAGCTTTCTTT
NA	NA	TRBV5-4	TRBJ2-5	CASSLQGGGRETQYF	TGTGCCAGCAGCTTGCAGGGGGGGGGTCGGGAGACCCAGTACTTC
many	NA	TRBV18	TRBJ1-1	CASSPGEGVVTEAFF	TGTGCCAGCTCACCGGGCGAGGGGGTGGTGACTGAAGCTTTCTTT
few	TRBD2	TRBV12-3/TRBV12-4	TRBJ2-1	CASSLVSGGGSEQFF	TGTGCCAGCAGTTTAGTGTCGGGAGGGGGGAGTGAGCAGTTCTTC
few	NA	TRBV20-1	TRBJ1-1	CSASWEYTNTEAFF	TGCAGTGCTAGTTGGGAGTATACAAACACTGAAGCTTTCTTT
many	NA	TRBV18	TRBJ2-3	CASSDRGGGEADTQYF	TGTGCCAGCTCCGACCGTGGGGGCGGGGAAGCAGATACGCAGTATTTT